The 19 T cell receptor beta chains in this list originate from one sample, sequenced in a study of OX40 agonist ivuxolimab in advanced cancers. Here immunoSEQ multiplex PCR was the method, and the copy in TCRdb shows in-frame clones only, minus some. This table has roughly 49,000 clones, under 90% appearing once. The sample was CD4+ or CD8+ T cells sorted from blood, taken in a trial of the OX40 agonist ivuxolimab. All receptors come from an adult with an advanced solid tumor such as melanoma, head and neck, liver or kidney cancer.

A word on this clone: The sample contains more than one DNA sequence encoding this CDR3. The chain combines TRBV6-1 with TRBJ2-7; D gene unclear. The V gene's germline CDR1 is MNHNS and CDR2 SASEGT. V lost 3 bases and J 3 bases, leaving 6 bases between the germline ends. This CDR3 spans 12 amino acids. The CDR3 loop is CASSEFSYEQYV. For the CDR3, the DNA is TGTGCCAGCAGTGAGTTTAGCTACGAGCAGTACGTC.

CDR3 residues: CASSPAGGQFF. CDR3 sequence (DNA): TGCGCCAGCAGCCCGGCGGGGGGGCAGTTCTTC. The chain employs TRBV10-2 and TRBJ2-1, with TRBD2 matching 8 bases. Germline V gene sequence: CDR1 WSHSY, CDR2 SAAADI. J lost 12 bases, V lost 6 bases, and 4 bases had no gene match. The CDR3 extends over 11 amino acids.

The V gene is TRBV28, the J gene TRBJ2-2; 10 positions agree with TRBD1. V shed 5 bases, J shed 5 bases, and the junction held 14 bases outside the gene matches. This CDR3 spans 18 amino acids. The germline V gene encodes CDR1 MDHEN and CDR2 SYDVKM. This chain's CDR3 is CASSRTGQGFYLTGELFF. The CDR3 DNA follows: TGTGCCAGCAGTCGTACGGGACAGGGGTTTTATCTAACCGGGGAGCTGTTTTTT.

The chain uses TRBV7-6 and TRBJ2-1, with 8 nucleotides matching TRBD1. Trimming removed 3 bases from V and 6 bases from J; junction bases left unmatched: 7. The CDR3 is 15 amino acids. Looked up from germline, CDR1 is SGHVS and CDR2 is FNYEAQ. The CDR3 protein is CASSFGTGLSNEQFF. In DNA form, the CDR3 reads TGTGCCAGCAGCTTCGGGACAGGTCTCTCCAATGAGCAGTTCTTC.

This chain links TRBV2 with TRBJ1-5; D is perhaps TRBD1 (5 bases). The CDR3 is 17 amino acids. V lost 3 bases to trimming and J lost 4 bases, with 19 bases between them. Germline V CDR1 and CDR2: SNHLY, FYNNEI. The CDR3: CASSDPPAGGDNQPQHF. Written as DNA, the CDR3 is TGTGCCAGCAGTGACCCTCCGGCGGGGGGGGATAATCAGCCCCAGCATTTT.

The chain recombines TRBV13 with TRBJ1-2; 10 bases map to TRBD1. The CDR3 is 14 residues long. With V trimmed by 5 bases and J by 2 bases, 2 bases remained unmatched. Germline CDR1 PRHDT, CDR2 FYEKMQ (reference sequence). In nucleotides, the CDR3 is TGTGCCAGCAGCCCGGGACAGGGGAACTATGGCTACACCTTC. Its protein is CASSPGQGNYGYTF.

V is TRBV28 and J is TRBJ2-3; 10 nucleotides align to TRBD1. Germline V gene sequence: CDR1 MDHEN, CDR2 SYDVKM. V gave up 5 bases and J gave up 3 bases; unmatched junction bases: 2. The CDR3 is 14 amino acids. This CDR3 is CASSRDRGTDTQYF. The CDR3 coding sequence is TGTGCCAGCAGTCGGGACAGGGGTACAGATACGCAGTATTTT.

V and J are TRBV6-6 and TRBJ2-7, with 9 positions matching TRBD1. Germline V CDR1 and CDR2: MNHNY, SVGAGI (reference sequence). The CDR3 runs to 14 residues. Trimming cost V 6 bases and J 4 bases; bases outside gene matches: 7. In DNA form, the CDR3 reads TGTGCCAGCAGCAGACAGGGGGAACGGTACGAGCAGTACTTC. Amino acids: CASSRQGERYEQYF.

CDR3 sequence reads: CASSQEDGTSGTYEQYF. CDR3 in DNA: TGCGCCAGCAGCCAAGAGGATGGGACTAGCGGGACATACGAGCAGTACTTC. The chain links TRBV4-1 to TRBJ2-7; 13 bases fit TRBD2. Germline V lookup: CDR1 MGHRA, CDR2 YSYEKL. The V segment lost 0 bases and the J segment 4 bases; nucleotides outside the gene matches: 6. This CDR3 is built from 17 residues.

This clone was seen a single time. The rearrangement links TRBV29-1 to TRBJ2-7; TRBD2 aligns across 9 bases. The germline gives CDR1 SQVTM, CDR2 ANQGSEA. CDR3 length equals 12 residues. J gave up 4 bases and V 4 bases, and 2 bases lay outside the gene matches. CDR3 in amino acids: CSVGLAAYEQYF. In DNA, the CDR3 is TGCAGCGTTGGACTAGCGGCTTACGAGCAGTACTTC.

CDR3 protein: CASSSRDEQFF. In nucleotides, the CDR3 is TGTGCCAGCAGCTCCCGGGATGAGCAGTTCTTC. V usage is TRBV11-1 and J usage is TRBJ2-1, with D unresolved. The CDR3 totals 11 residues. Deletions cut 4 bases from V and 8 bases from J, with 6 bases between. Germline-derived CDR1 and CDR2 are SGHAT and FQDESV (reference sequence).

This chain joins TRBV6-1 and TRBJ2-1; D remains unclear. V was trimmed by 1 base and J by 9 bases, leaving 7 bases between them. CDR3 length: 12 amino acids. CDR1 is MNHNS, CDR2 SASEGT, per germline. CDR3 DNA: TGTGCCAGCAGTGAAGGGGGTGCTGAGCAGTTCTTC. It is translated as CASSEGGAEQFF.

This sequence joins TRBV4-1 and TRBJ2-7; no definite D call. Germline-derived CDR1 and CDR2 are MGHRA and YSYEKL. The CDR3 is 14 residues long. Trimming cost V 4 bases and J 7 bases, with 17 bases left between them. The CDR3 spells CASSPGPAVGEQYV. In DNA form, the CDR3 reads TGCGCCAGCAGCCCCGGCCCCGCCGTCGGGGAGCAGTACGTC.

This sequence joins TRBV7-2 and TRBJ2-3, with D possibly being TRBD2 (6 bases). Per the germline V gene, CDR1 is SGHTA and CDR2 is FQGNSA. The CDR3 loop spans 15 amino acids. Trimming took off 5 bases at V and 2 bases at J, with 14 bases between the two ends. The DNA for the CDR3 is TGTGCCAGCAGCCCCCTGGGGGGACTCACAGATACGCAGTATTTT. It translates to CASSPLGGLTDTQYF.

The chain uses TRBV28 and TRBJ2-1; no firm D call. V lost 4 bases and J lost 4, with 17 bases in between. This CDR3 spans 16 amino acids. Germline assignment: CDR1 MDHEN and CDR2 SYDVKM. CDR3 in DNA: TGTGCCAGCAGTTCACCCGCGGAAGACTTATACAATGAGCAGTTCTTC. It is translated as CASSSPAEDLYNEQFF. Full variable domain (outside the CDR3, taken from reference TRBV28 and TRBJ2-1): DVKVTQSSRYLVKRTGEKVFLECVQDMDHENMFWYRQDPGLGLRLIYFSYDVKMKEKGDIPEGYSVSREKKERFSLILESASTNQTSMYLCASSSPAEDLYNEQFFGPGTRLTVL.

The table lists this clone with a count of one. This sequence joins TRBV9 and TRBJ2-2; 8 nucleotides agree with TRBD2. V was clipped by 3 bases and J by 0 bases; unmatched bases: 4. The germline V gene encodes CDR1 SGDLS and CDR2 YYNGEE. This CDR3 is 16 amino acids long. CDR3 loop: CASSARGGSNTGELFF. The CDR3 DNA reads TGTGCCAGCAGCGCCCGCGGGGGGTCGAACACCGGGGAGCTGTTTTTT.

V gene TRBV10-3 combines with J gene TRBJ2-7; D might be TRBD1 (6 bases). The V gene's germline CDR1 is ENHRY and CDR2 SYGVKD. Trimming removed 6 bases at V and 2 bases at J, with 20 bases between. The CDR3 is 16 amino acids. The CDR3 coding sequence is TGTGCCATCAGCCCTATAACGACAGGAAATACCTACGAGCAGTACTTC. This translates into CAISPITTGNTYEQYF.

The chain joins TRBV4-1 to TRBJ1-2; TRBD1 might be the D (6 bases). V gave up 4 bases and J gave up 2 bases, with 14 bases separating them. This CDR3 is 15 amino acids long. Germline lookup yields CDR1 MGHRA and CDR2 YSYEKL. Here the CDR3 DNA reads TGCGCCAGCAGCCCCGGAAGAGGGGGGAACTATGGCTACACCTTC. This codes for CASSPGRGGNYGYTF.

The chain couples TRBV6-1 to TRBJ2-1; 11 nucleotides line up with TRBD2. With 2 bases clipped from V and 3 bases from J, the junction kept 0 bases outside the gene matches. The CDR3 loop spans 15 amino acids. The germline V gene encodes CDR1 MNHNS and CDR2 SASEGT. The CDR3 here is CASSELAGGYNEQFF. The CDR3 DNA reads TGTGCCAGCAGTGAACTAGCGGGGGGCTACAATGAGCAGTTCTTC.